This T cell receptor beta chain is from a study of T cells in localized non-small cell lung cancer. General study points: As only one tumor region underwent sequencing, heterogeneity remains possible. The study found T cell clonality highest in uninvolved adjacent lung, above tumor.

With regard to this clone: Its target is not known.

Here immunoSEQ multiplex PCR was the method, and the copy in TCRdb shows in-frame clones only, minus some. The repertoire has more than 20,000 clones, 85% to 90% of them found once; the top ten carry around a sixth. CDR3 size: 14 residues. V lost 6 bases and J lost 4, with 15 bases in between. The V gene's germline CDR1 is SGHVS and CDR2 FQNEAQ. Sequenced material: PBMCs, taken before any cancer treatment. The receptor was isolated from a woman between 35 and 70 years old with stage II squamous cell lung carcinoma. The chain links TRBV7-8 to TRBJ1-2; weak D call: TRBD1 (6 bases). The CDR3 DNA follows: TGTGCCAGCAGTGGGGGGGGCGCCTTCTATGGCTACACCTTC. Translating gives CASSGGGAFYGYTF.